The rows below give T cell receptor beta chains drawn from one sample of a study of T cell responses to AZD1222 COVID-19 vaccine. Some clones are missing from TCRdb's copy, which holds only in-frame ones; the method was immunoSEQ multiplex PCR. The sample gives around 160,000 clones, around 95% of which show up once; around 0.66% is in the top ten. The sample here was peripheral blood, taken on day 0 of AZD1222 vaccination. Receptors originate from an adult in good health. Each CDR3 is given with its conserved first and last residue. Each record gives: J gene, clone size, V gene, CDR3 length, D gene, CDR3 DNA, CDR3 protein. The D gene is left open where the match is weak. Not all rows give a size; the values are once, few, many and, for expanded clones, a class.

TRBJ2-7,-,TRBV2,13,-,TGTGCCAGCAGGGCGACTGGAACCTACGAGCAGTACTTC,CASRATGTYEQYF
TRBJ1-4,-,TRBV11-3,14,-,TGTGCCAGCAGCTTGGGAGGACGGGATGAAAAACTGTTTTTT,CASSLGGRDEKLFF
TRBJ1-6,few,TRBV27,19,-,TGTGCCAGCAGTTTGGTGGCACCAAGAGGCTACGTGGGATATTTACCCCTCCACTTT,CASSLVAPRGYVGYLPLHF
TRBJ2-2,-,TRBV3-1/TRBV3-2,17,TRBD2,TGTGCCAGCAGCCACGGTACGAGACTAGCTCGTCCCGGGGAGCTGTTTTTT,CASSHGTRLARPGELFF
TRBJ2-1,-,TRBV28,13,TRBD1,TGTGCCAGCTCCGGGACAGGGACCAATGAGCAGTTCTTC,CASSGTGTNEQFF
TRBJ2-7,-,TRBV9,14,-,TGTGCCAGCAGCGGAGACCGGGACTTCTACGAGCAGTACTTC,CASSGDRDFYEQYF
TRBJ1-3,-,TRBV20-1,11,-,TGCAGTGTTCTAAAGGGAAACACCATATATTTT,CSVLKGNTIYF
TRBJ2-3,-,TRBV6-5,16,TRBD2,TGTGCCAGCAGTTACTCCGGACTAGCGGGCACAGATACGCAGTATTTT,CASSYSGLAGTDTQYF
TRBJ2-1,-,TRBV25-1,15,TRBD2,TGTGCCAGCAGTGAATGGCCTAGCGGGAGAAGTGAGCAGTTCTTC,CASSEWPSGRSEQFF
TRBJ2-7,-,TRBV10-3,13,TRBD1,TGTGCCATCAGGGACAGGGCAATCTACGAGCAGTACTTC,CAIRDRAIYEQYF
TRBJ1-5,-,TRBV30,13,-,TGTGCCTGGAGTCTCGGGGAATCGGGGCCCCAGCATTTT,CAWSLGESGPQHF
TRBJ2-1,-,TRBV15,14,-,TGTGCCACCAGCGGCGGACTCTCCTACAATGAGCAGTTCTTC,CATSGGLSYNEQFF
TRBJ2-7,once,TRBV27,15,TRBD1,TGTGCCAGCAGTTCCTCGGACAGGGGGTACAACGAGCAGTACTTC,CASSSSDRGYNEQYF
TRBJ1-3,-,TRBV6-5,16,-,TGTGCCAGCAGTTACGGGTTAGGGCATACTGGAAACACCATATATTTT,CASSYGLGHTGNTIYF
TRBJ1-2,-,TRBV5-4,19,TRBD1,TGTGCCAGCAGCTTGGGTTTGTGGGACAGGGGATCAATTAACTATGGCTACACCTTC,CASSLGLWDRGSINYGYTF
TRBJ2-3,-,TRBV2,13,-,TGTGCCAGCACTCATAGGGGCACAGATACGCAGTATTTT,CASTHRGTDTQYF
TRBJ1-2,once,TRBV5-5,13,-,TGTGCCAGCAGCTGGGCGGGGAACTATGGCTACACCTTC,CASSWAGNYGYTF
TRBJ1-2,-,TRBV6-5,15,TRBD1,TGTGCCAGCAACGACAGGGGGCGATCCGACTATGGCTACACCTTC,CASNDRGRSDYGYTF
TRBJ1-1,-,TRBV7-2,13,-,TGTGCCAGCAGCTTTACCGACGACACTGAAGCTTTCTTT,CASSFTDDTEAFF
TRBJ1-1,few,TRBV3-1/TRBV3-2,12,-,TGTGCCAGCAGCCAAGCGGCTTATGGGGCTTTCTTT,CASSQAAYGAFF
TRBJ1-5,-,TRBV5-1,14,-,TGCGCCAGCAGCCCAGGATATAGCAATCAGCCCCAGCATTTT,CASSPGYSNQPQHF
TRBJ1-1,-,TRBV6-5,13,-,TGTGCCAGCAGGGCGGGAGGTGGAACTGAAGCTTTCTTT,CASRAGGGTEAFF
TRBJ1-4,-,TRBV20-1,11,-,TGCAGTGCTAGAGAGCGTGAAAAACTGTTTTTT,CSAREREKLFF
TRBJ2-4,-,TRBV19,14,-,TGTGCCAGTAGTATAGGGGGGGACGCGAACATTCAGTACTTC,CASSIGGDANIQYF